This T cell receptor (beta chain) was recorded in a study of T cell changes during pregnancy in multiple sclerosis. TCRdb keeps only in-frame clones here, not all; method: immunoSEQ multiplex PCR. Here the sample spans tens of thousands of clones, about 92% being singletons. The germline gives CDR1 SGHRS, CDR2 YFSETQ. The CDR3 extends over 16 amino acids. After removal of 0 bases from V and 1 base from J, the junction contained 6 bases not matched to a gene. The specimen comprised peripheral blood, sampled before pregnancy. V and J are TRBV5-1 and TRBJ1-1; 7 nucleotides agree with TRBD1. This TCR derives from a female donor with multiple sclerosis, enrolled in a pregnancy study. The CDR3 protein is CASSLVGGRANTEAFF. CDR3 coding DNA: TGCGCCAGCAGCTTGGTAGGGGGCAGGGCGAACACTGAAGCTTTCTTT.